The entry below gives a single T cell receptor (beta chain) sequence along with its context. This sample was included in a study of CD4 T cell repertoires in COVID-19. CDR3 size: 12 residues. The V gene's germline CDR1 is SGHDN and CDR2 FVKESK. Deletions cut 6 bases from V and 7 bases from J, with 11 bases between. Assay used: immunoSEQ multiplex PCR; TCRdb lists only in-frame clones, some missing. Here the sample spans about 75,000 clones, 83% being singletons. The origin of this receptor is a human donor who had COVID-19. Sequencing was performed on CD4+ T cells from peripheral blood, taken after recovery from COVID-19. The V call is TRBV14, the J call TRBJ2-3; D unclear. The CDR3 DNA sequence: TGTGCCAGCAGTCAAACTTCCTATACGCAGTATTTT. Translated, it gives CASSQTSYTQYF.